The 22 T cell receptor beta chains below were found in one sample sequenced in a study of siplizumab effects on memory and regulatory T cells. Assay used: immunoSEQ multiplex PCR; TCRdb lists only in-frame clones, some missing. The sample carries about 7,100 clones, roughly two fifths recorded once. These TCRs are of unknown antigen specificity. The mixed lymphocyte reaction cells underwent coculture at 37°C for over 5 days. Sequenced material: CFSE-low (dividing) CD8+ T cells sorted from an allogeneic mixed lymphocyte reaction. The source is a human donor in good health; the cells came from an allogeneic mixed lymphocyte reaction.

By sample fraction, this clone is medium-sized. The gene calls are TRBV19 and TRBJ1-5; 9 bases align to TRBD1. V shed 7 bases and J 6 bases; nucleotides not matched to a gene: 7. CDR1 is LNHDA and CDR2 is SQIVND in the germline V gene (reference sequence). The CDR3 consists of 14 residues. CDR3 sequence (DNA): TGTGCCAGTAACCCACAGGGGGCGTTTCAGCCCCAGCATTTT. Its protein is CASNPQGAFQPQHF.

Within the sample, this clone is medium-sized. One end of the junction does not line up with germline, which may come from a read error. V gene TRBV7-7 combines with J gene TRBJ2-2; no clear D gene. Germline V gene sequence: CDR1 SSHAT, CDR2 FNYEAQ (reference sequence). CDR3 size: 14 residues. Here the CDR3 reads CASSPEPGTGELFF. CDR3 bases: TGTGCTAGCAGCCCTGAGCCGGGCACCGGGGAGCTGTTTTTT.

Judged by abundance, this clone is medium-sized. The chain joins TRBV9 to TRBJ1-4; a weak D match, TRBD1 (5 bases). V was clipped by 3 bases and J by 5 bases, with 5 bases between them. Per germline, CDR1 SGDLS and CDR2 YYNGEE. The CDR3 loop spans 12 amino acids. Here the CDR3 reads CASSGGNEKLFF. DNA of the CDR3: TGTGCCAGCAGCGGGGGGAATGAAAAACTGTTTTTT.

The chain employs TRBV7-9 and TRBJ2-5; 9 nucleotides match TRBD2. The CDR3 extends over 17 amino acids. Per the germline V gene, CDR1 is SEHNR and CDR2 is FQNEAQ (reference sequence). After removal of 2 bases from V and 4 bases from J, the junction contained 11 bases not matched to a gene. The CDR3 bases are TGTGCCAGCAGCTTACGTTCTAGCGGGAACAATGGAGAGACCCAGTACTTC. Amino acids: CASSLRSSGNNGETQYF.

By share, this clone counts as medium-sized. The chain is built from TRBV30 and TRBJ1-1, with 7 bases matching TRBD1. The CDR3 totals 16 residues. Trimming removed 2 bases from V and 4 bases from J; junction bases left unmatched: 13. The germline V gene encodes CDR1 GTSNPN and CDR2 SVGIG (reference sequence). CDR3 sequence: CAWSPPGGPGGTEAFF. The CDR3 bases are TGTGCCTGGAGTCCACCCGGCGGACCAGGGGGCACTGAAGCTTTCTTT.

The rearrangement links TRBV2 to TRBJ2-7, with D unresolved. Germline CDR1 is SNHLY and CDR2 is FYNNEI. The CDR3 length is 15 residues. The V gene lost 4 bases and the J gene lost 0 bases, with 13 bases spanning the gap. The CDR3: CASSVSEASSYEQYF. For the CDR3, the DNA is TGTGCCAGCAGTGTTTCTGAGGCGAGCTCCTACGAGCAGTACTTC.

The chain combines TRBV4-2 with TRBJ1-2; possibly TRBD1 for D (5 bases). V dropped 5 bases and J dropped 5 bases, with 18 bases sitting between them. The CDR3 has 15 residues. Germline assignment: CDR1 LGHNA and CDR2 YNFKEQ. The CDR3 loop is CASSSSPGEGYGYTF. The CDR3 region has the DNA TGTGCCAGCAGCTCCTCTCCGGGGGAGGGATATGGCTACACCTTC.

J is TRBJ1-1 and V is TRBV11-3; the D gene is possibly TRBD1 (6 bases). V was cut by 5 bases and J by 7 bases, with 23 bases left in between. The length of the CDR3 is 16 residues. The germline gives CDR1 SGHNT, CDR2 YENEEA. CDR3: CASSDQGRSGMGEAFF. DNA of the CDR3: TGTGCCAGCAGCGACCAGGGGAGGAGTGGTATGGGTGAAGCTTTCTTT.

This sequence joins TRBV28 and TRBJ1-5, with D unclear. CDR1 and CDR2 from the germline V gene are MDHEN and SYDVKM. CDR3 length: 13 amino acids. Trimming shortened V by 4 bases and J by 7 bases, and 11 bases separated the two germline ends. CDR3 sequence: CASSSPKLQPQHF. CDR3 bases: TGTGCCAGCAGTTCCCCGAAGCTACAGCCCCAGCATTTT.

By proportion, this clone is medium-sized (0.01 to 0.1%). CDR3 sequence: CASSWDGTEETQYF. In DNA, the CDR3 is TGCGCCAGCAGCTGGGACGGGACTGAAGAGACCCAGTACTTC. J is TRBJ2-5 and V is TRBV5-1; weak D call: TRBD2 (6 bases). This CDR3 contains 14 residues. Per the germline V gene, CDR1 is SGHRS and CDR2 is YFSETQ. V was cut by 3 bases and J by 3 bases, with 12 bases left in between.

By share, this clone ranks as medium-sized. This chain uses TRBV6-6 with TRBJ2-7, with D tentatively TRBD2 (6 bases). CDR3 length: 14 residues. Trimming stripped 7 bases from V and 6 bases from J, with 19 bases between. Germline CDR1 and CDR2: MNHNY and SVGAGI (reference sequence). In DNA form, the CDR3 reads TGTGCCAGCACTGACAAAAAGACTAGTGGCGAGCAGTACTTC. This codes for CASTDKKTSGEQYF.

The gene calls are TRBV5-6 and TRBJ1-2, with D possibly TRBD1 on 5 matching bases. This CDR3 region has 15 residues. Deletions cut 3 bases from V and 5 bases from J, with 17 bases between. The germline V gene encodes CDR1 SGHDT and CDR2 YYEEEE. In nucleotides, the CDR3 is TGTGCCAGCAGCTCCTCTCCGGGGGAGGGATATGGCTACACCTTC. It codes for CASSSSPGEGYGYTF.

This clone is labeled medium-sized. This chain links TRBV7-9 with TRBJ2-3, with TRBD2 identical over 8 bases. Per the germline V gene, CDR1 is SEHNR and CDR2 is FQNEAQ (reference sequence). The ends lost 4 bases at V and 0 bases at J; junction bases unmatched: 9. The CDR3 runs 17 residues. The CDR3 spells CASSSPTSVASTDTQYF. The CDR3 region has the DNA TGTGCCAGCAGCTCTCCGACTAGCGTTGCTAGCACAGATACGCAGTATTTT.

The rearrangement uses TRBV25-1 and TRBJ1-6; TRBD1 might be the D (6 bases). Germline loops: CDR1 MGHDK, CDR2 SYGVNS. CDR3 size: 16 residues. Trimming pared 6 bases from V and 8 bases from J, leaving 20 bases between. The CDR3 is CASRSYLQGVDSPLHF. CDR3 sequence (DNA): TGTGCCAGCAGATCCTACCTACAGGGTGTCGATTCACCCCTCCACTTT.

The V call is TRBV19, the J call TRBJ2-1; possibly TRBD2 for D (5 bases). The ends were cut back, 2 bases at V and 6 bases at J, with 14 bases in the middle. Germline CDR1 LNHDA, CDR2 SQIVND (reference sequence). The length of the CDR3 is 15 residues. In nucleotides, the CDR3 is TGTGCCAGTAGTATACCTCCCCCGGGGATCAATGAGCAGTTCTTC. Protein product: CASSIPPPGINEQFF.

V gene TRBV7-8 combines with J gene TRBJ2-6; the match to TRBD2 covers 9 bases. J gave up 0 bases and V 8 bases, and 5 bases lay outside the gene matches. Germline loops: CDR1 SGHVS, CDR2 FQNEAQ. CDR3 length: 16 amino acids. The CDR3, as DNA: TGTGCCAGCGCACTAGCGGGTTACTCTGGGGCCAACGTCCTGACTTTC. This gives the protein CASALAGYSGANVLTF.

This sequence joins TRBV7-9 and TRBJ2-5; D remains ambiguous. This CDR3 has 11 amino acids. V lost 5 bases and J 5 bases, leaving 6 bases between the germline ends. From germline, CDR1 is SEHNR and CDR2 FQNEAQ (reference sequence). In DNA, the CDR3 is TGTGCCAGCAGCCACCCCGAGACCCAGTACTTC. Amino acids: CASSHPETQYF.

This clone is medium-sized within its sample. The chain employs TRBV7-9 and TRBJ2-7; no reliable D call. CDR3 length: 12 amino acids. V lost 2 bases, J lost 2 bases, and 4 bases lay in between. Germline V gene sequence: CDR1 SEHNR, CDR2 FQNEAQ (reference sequence). As DNA, the CDR3 is TGTGCCAGCAGCTTAACAGCCTACGAGCAGTACTTC. Protein: CASSLTAYEQYF.

This chain links TRBV16 with TRBJ2-6; D is possibly TRBD2 (5 bases). Germline CDR1 KGHSY, CDR2 FQNENV. The CDR3 consists of 16 residues. The V end lost 3 bases, the J end lost 2 bases, and 11 bases lay between the germline ends. CDR3 bases: TGTGCCAGCAGCCAGGTTAATAGCGCTGGGGCCAACGTCCTGACTTTC. Its translation is CASSQVNSAGANVLTF.

This clone was recorded only once. V gene TRBV13 combines with J gene TRBJ2-7, with 7 nucleotides matching TRBD1. The CDR3 runs to 13 residues. Trimming at V came to 5 bases and at J to 3 bases, leaving 4 bases not matched to a gene. Looked up from germline, CDR1 is PRHDT and CDR2 is FYEKMQ (reference sequence). CDR3 sequence reads: CASSGDRDYEQYF. CDR3 sequence (DNA): TGTGCCAGCAGCGGAGACAGGGACTACGAGCAGTACTTC.

This clone has at least ten counts. The J gene is TRBJ2-6, the V gene TRBV9; D unresolved. V was shortened by 0 bases and J by 1 base, with 8 bases between the two germline ends. CDR1 and CDR2 (germline): SGDLS, YYNGEE. The CDR3 is 16 residues long. The CDR3, as DNA: TGTGCCAGCAGCGTAGTAAGCAGATCTGGGGCCAACGTCCTGACTTTC. It codes for CASSVVSRSGANVLTF.

This clone is a singleton in its sample. This clone may be a read error of a much larger clone one base away. CDR3 DNA: TGTGCCAGCAGCCCCGGGACAGGGGGTTACGAGCAGTACTTC. Protein sequence: CASSPGTGGYEQYF. J is TRBJ2-7 and V is TRBV5-8; 11 nucleotides line up with TRBD1. CDR1 and CDR2 (germline): SGHTS, YDEGEE. The ends lost 4 bases at V and 4 bases at J; junction bases unmatched: 4. The CDR3 totals 14 residues. Together with reference TRBV5-8 and TRBJ2-7, the CDR3 gives the full variable domain: EAGVTQSPTHLIKTRGQQATLRCSPISGHTSVYWYQQALGLGLQFLLWYDEGEERNRGNFPPRFSGRQFPNYSSELNVNALELEDSALYLCASSPGTGGYEQYFGPGTRLTVT.